This TCR beta chain was documented in a study of post-analysis software for immune sequencing data. Across the study: There were relapsing-remitting, secondary progressive and progressive-relapsing multiple sclerosis among the disease courses included. Study observations and caveats: TRBV5-6, TRBV5-1 and TRBV20-1 were among several TRBV segments more frequent in patients than controls. Samples made in the same batch grouped tightly together by F measure.

Prepared TCR beta cDNA libraries contained unique molecular identifiers. TCRdb fed the PCR reads into MiXCR, producing one record per CDR3 protein. The sample includes roughly 870,000 distinct CDR3 sequences, under 70% seen only once; the top ten take 4.6%. Notes on this clonotype: Its antigen is unidentified.

Germline-derived CDR1 and CDR2 are LNHNV and YYDKDF (reference sequence). J gave up 3 bases and V 5 bases, and 3 bases lay outside the gene matches. The CDR3 sequence is 15 residues long. The sample was blood. The origin of this receptor is a girl between 10 and 17 years old with multiple sclerosis. The chain uses TRBV15 and TRBJ2-6, with 8 nucleotides matching TRBD1. The CDR3 is CATSSRGLGANVLTF. The CDR3 DNA reads as TGTGCCACCAGCTCCAGGGGGCTTGGGGCCAACGTCCTGACTTTC.